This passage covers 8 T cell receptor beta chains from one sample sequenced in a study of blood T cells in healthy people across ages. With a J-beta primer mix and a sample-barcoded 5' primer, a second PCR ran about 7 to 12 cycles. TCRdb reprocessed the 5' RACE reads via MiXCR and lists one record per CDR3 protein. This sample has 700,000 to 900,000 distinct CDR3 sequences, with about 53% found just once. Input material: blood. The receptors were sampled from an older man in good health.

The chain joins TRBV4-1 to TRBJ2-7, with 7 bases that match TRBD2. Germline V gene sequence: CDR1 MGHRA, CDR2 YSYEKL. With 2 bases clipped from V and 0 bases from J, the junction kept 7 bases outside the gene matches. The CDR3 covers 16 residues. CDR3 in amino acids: CASSQSTSVSSYEQYF. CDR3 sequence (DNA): TGCGCCAGCAGCCAAAGCACTAGCGTGAGCTCCTACGAGCAGTACTTC.

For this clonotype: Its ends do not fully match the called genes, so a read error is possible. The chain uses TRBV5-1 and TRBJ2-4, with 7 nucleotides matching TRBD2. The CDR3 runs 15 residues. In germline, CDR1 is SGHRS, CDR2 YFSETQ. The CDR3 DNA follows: TGCGCCAGCAGCTACGGGAGGACGGCCAAAAACGTTCAGTACTTC. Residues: CASSYGRTAKNVQYF.

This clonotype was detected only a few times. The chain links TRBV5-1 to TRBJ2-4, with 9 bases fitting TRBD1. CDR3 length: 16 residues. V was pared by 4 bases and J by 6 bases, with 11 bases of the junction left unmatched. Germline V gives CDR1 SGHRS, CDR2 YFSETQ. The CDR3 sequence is CASSSLQGASVNIQYF. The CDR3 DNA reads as TGCGCCAGCAGCAGTTTACAGGGGGCGAGTGTAAACATTCAGTACTTC.

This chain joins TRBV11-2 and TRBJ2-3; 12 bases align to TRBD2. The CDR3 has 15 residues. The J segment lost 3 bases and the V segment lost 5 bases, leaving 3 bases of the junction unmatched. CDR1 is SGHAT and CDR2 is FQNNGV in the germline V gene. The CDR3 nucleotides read TGTGCCAGCAGCAAGACTAGCGGGAGAACAGATACGCAGTATTTT. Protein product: CASSKTSGRTDTQYF.

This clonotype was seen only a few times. CDR3 region: CAISGREEQYF. The DNA for the CDR3 is TGTGCCATCAGTGGCCGGGAAGAGCAGTACTTC. V gene TRBV10-3 combines with J gene TRBJ2-5, with D possibly matching TRBD2 (5 bases). Germline V CDR1 and CDR2: ENHRY, SYGVKD. The CDR3 length is 11 residues. V lost 4 bases and J 11 bases, leaving 11 bases between the germline ends.

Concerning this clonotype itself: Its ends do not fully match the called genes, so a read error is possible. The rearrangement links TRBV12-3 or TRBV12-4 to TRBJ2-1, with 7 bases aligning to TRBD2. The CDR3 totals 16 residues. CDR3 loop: CTSSSWAGGRADEQFF. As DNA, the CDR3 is TGTACCAGCAGTTCCTGGGCGGGCGGGAGAGCAGATGAGCAGTTCTTC.

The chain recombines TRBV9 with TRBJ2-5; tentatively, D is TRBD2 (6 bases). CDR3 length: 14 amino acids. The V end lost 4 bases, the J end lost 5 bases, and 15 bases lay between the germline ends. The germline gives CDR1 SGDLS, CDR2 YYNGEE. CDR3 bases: TGTGCCAGCAGCACCCGACTAGAGAGGGAGACCCAGTACTTC. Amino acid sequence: CASSTRLERETQYF. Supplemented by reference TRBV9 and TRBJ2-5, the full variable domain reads DSGVTQTPKHLITATGQRVTLRCSPRSGDLSVYWYQQSLDQGLQFLIQYYNGEERAKGNILERFSAQQFPDLHSELNLSSLELGDSALYFCASSTRLERETQYFGPGTRLLVL.

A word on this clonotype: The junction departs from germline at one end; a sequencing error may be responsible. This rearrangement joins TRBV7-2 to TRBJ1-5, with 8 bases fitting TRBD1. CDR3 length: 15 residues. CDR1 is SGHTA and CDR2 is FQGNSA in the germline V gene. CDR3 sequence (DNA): TGTGCCAGGAGCTTAGCGGGACAGGTGAATCAGCCCCAGCATTTT. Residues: CARSLAGQVNQPQHF. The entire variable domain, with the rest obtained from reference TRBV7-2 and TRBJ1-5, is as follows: GAGVSQSPSNKVTEKGKDVELRCDPISGHTALYWYRQSLGQGLEFLIYFQGNSAPDKSGLPSDRFSAERTGGSVSTLTIQRTQQEDSAVYLCARSLAGQVNQPQHFGDGTRLSIL.